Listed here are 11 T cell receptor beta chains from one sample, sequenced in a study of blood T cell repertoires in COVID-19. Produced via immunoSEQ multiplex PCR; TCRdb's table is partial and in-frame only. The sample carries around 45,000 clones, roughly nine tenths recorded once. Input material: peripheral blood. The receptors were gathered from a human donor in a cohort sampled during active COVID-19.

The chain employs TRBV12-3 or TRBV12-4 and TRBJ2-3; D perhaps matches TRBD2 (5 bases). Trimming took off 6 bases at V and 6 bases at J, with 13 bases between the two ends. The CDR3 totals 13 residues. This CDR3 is CASSALDTDTQYF. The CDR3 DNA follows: TGTGCCAGCAGCGCACTAGACACCGATACGCAGTATTTT.

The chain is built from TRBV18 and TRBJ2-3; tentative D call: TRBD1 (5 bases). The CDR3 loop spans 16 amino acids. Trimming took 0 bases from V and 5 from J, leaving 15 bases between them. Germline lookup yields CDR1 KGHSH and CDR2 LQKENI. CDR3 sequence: CASSPPVQGKGDTQYF. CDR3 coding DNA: TGTGCCAGCTCACCACCCGTTCAGGGTAAGGGAGATACGCAGTATTTT.

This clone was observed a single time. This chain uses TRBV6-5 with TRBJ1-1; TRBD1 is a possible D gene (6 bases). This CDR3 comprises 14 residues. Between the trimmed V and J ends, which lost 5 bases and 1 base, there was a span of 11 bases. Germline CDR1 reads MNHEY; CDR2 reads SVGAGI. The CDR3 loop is CASSKIQGNTEAFF. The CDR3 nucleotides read TGTGCCAGCAGTAAGATACAGGGGAACACTGAAGCTTTCTTT.

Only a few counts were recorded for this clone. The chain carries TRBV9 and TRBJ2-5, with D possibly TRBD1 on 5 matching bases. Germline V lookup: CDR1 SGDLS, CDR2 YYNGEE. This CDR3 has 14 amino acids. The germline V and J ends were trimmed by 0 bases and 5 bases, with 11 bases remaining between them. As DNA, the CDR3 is TGTGCCAGCAGCGTAGCGGCAGGGCGGGAGACCCAGTACTTC. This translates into CASSVAAGRETQYF.

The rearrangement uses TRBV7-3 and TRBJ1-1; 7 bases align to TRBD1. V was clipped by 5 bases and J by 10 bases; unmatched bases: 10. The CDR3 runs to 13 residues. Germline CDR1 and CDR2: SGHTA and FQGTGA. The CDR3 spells CASSQDREGPAFF. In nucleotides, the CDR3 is TGTGCCAGCAGCCAAGACAGGGAAGGCCCAGCTTTCTTT.

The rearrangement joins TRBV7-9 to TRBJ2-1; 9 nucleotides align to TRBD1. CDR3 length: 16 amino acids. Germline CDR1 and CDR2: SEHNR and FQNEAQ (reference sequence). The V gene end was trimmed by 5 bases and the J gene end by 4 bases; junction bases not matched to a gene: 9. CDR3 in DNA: TGTGCCAGCAGCCCCTCACAGGGGGCGAGGTACAATGAGCAGTTCTTC. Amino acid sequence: CASSPSQGARYNEQFF.

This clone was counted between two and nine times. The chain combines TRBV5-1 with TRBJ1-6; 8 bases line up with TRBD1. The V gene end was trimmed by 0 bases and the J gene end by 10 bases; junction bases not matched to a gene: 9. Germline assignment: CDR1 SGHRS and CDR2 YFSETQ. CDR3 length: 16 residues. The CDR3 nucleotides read TGCGCCAGCAGCTTGGGACAGGGGTACCGTTTGTCACCCCTCCACTTT. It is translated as CASSLGQGYRLSPLHF.

For the CDR3, the DNA is TGTGCCAGCAGCGCCACAGGGGGCACTGAAGCTTTCTTT. This codes for CASSATGGTEAFF. The chain links TRBV9 to TRBJ1-1; 8 bases are shared with TRBD1. Germline CDR1 and CDR2: SGDLS and YYNGEE. The CDR3 runs to 13 residues. The ends lost 3 bases at V and 4 bases at J; junction bases unmatched: 2.

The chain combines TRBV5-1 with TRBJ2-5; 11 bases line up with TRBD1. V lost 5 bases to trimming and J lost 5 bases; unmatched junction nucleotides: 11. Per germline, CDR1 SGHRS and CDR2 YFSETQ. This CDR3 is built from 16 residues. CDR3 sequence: CASRIGTGGPGETQYF. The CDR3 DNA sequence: TGCGCCAGCAGGATCGGGACAGGGGGGCCCGGGGAGACCCAGTACTTC.

CDR3 coding DNA: TGTGCCAGCAGCTTACGGGACACAGGCACCGGGGAGCTGTTTTTT. The encoded protein is CASSLRDTGTGELFF. The rearrangement links TRBV7-8 to TRBJ2-2, with D possibly TRBD1 on 6 matching bases. The V gene's germline CDR1 is SGHVS and CDR2 FQNEAQ. V lost 2 bases, J lost 4 bases, and 11 bases lay in between. There are 15 residues in the CDR3.

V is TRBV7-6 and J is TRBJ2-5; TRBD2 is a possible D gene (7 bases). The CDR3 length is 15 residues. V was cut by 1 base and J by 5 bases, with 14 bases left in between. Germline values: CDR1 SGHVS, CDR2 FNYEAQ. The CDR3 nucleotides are TGTGCCAGCAGCTTAGGGGCGGGGGCTGGTGAGACCCAGTACTTC. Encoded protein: CASSLGAGAGETQYF.